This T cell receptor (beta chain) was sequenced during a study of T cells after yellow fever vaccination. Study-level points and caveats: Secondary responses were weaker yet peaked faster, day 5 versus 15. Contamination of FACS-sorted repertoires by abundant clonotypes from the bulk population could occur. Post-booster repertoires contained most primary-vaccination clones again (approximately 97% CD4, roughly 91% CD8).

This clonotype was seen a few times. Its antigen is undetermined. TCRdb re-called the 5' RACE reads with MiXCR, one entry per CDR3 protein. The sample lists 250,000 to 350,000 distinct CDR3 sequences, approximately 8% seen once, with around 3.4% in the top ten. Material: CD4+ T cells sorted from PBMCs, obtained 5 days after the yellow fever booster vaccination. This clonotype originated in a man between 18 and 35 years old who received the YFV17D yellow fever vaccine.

The CDR3 is CASSSNRVYGYTF. The CDR3 DNA is TGTGCCAGCAGCTCCAACAGGGTCTATGGCTACACCTTC. V is TRBV5-6 and J is TRBJ1-2; tentatively, D is TRBD1 (6 bases). Germline V gives CDR1 SGHDT, CDR2 YYEEEE. The V end lost 3 bases, the J end lost 4 bases, and 10 bases lay between the germline ends. This CDR3 region has 13 residues. The whole variable domain, remainder taken from reference TRBV5-6 and TRBJ1-2, is DAGVTQSPTHLIKTRGQQVTLRCSPKSGHDTVSWYQQALGQGPQFIFQYYEEEERQRGNFPDRFSGHQFPNYSSELNVNALLLGDSALYLCASSSNRVYGYTFGSGTRLTVV.